The sample holds one count of the clone carrying this T cell receptor beta chain. Its target is unknown. The CDR3 covers 13 residues. In germline, CDR1 is SGHAT, CDR2 FQNNGV. V gave up 3 bases and J gave up 11 bases, with 16 bases separating them. These data originate in a study of cytomegalovirus exposure and HLA in healthy donors. Findings and limits, study-wide: Productive status was seen about 90% or about 30% of the time for most TCR beta V segments in an earlier analysis. The likely explanation for a cluster of highly shared sequence variants was sequencing artifact.

PCR primers comprised 60 Vbeta and 13 Jbeta primers. The repertoire was sequenced with immunoSEQ multiplex PCR; TCRdb's copy has only in-frame clones and lacks some. The data contain 170,000 or so clones, around 74% of them singletons. The source is a woman between 25 and 40 years old in good health and CMV-seronegative. Sequences were obtained from PBMCs. The chain uses TRBV11-2 and TRBJ1-1, with a tentative D call TRBD1 (5 bases). The CDR3 spells CASSLGEGISAFF. The CDR3 region has the DNA TGTGCCAGCAGCTTGGGGGAGGGAATTAGTGCTTTCTTT.